These 16 T cell receptor beta chains came from one sample sequenced in a study of cytomegalovirus exposure and HLA in healthy donors. The PCR ran on 60 Vbeta and 13 Jbeta primers. The method was immunoSEQ multiplex PCR; TCRdb's version includes in-frame clones alone and lacks a portion of them. The sample gives tens of thousands of clones, roughly three quarters of which show up once; about 14% is in the top ten. The sequenced sample consisted of PBMCs. Receptor source: a woman aged 40 to 55 in good health and CMV-seropositive.

The table lists this clone with a count of one. The V call is TRBV4-1, the J call TRBJ2-1; D is undetermined. Looked up from germline, CDR1 is MGHRA and CDR2 is YSYEKL. CDR3 length: 17 residues. The V end was cut by 0 bases, the J end by 2 bases, with 14 bases between. CDR3 loop: CASSQEVDSSPYNEQFF. In DNA, the CDR3 is TGCGCCAGCAGCCAAGAAGTTGATAGCTCGCCCTACAATGAGCAGTTCTTC.

This clone was detected a few times. The J gene is TRBJ1-1, the V gene TRBV10-1; TRBD1 might be the D (5 bases). V lost 0 bases to trimming and J lost 2 bases, with 10 bases between them. CDR1 is WNHNN, CDR2 SYGVQD, per germline (reference sequence). The CDR3 spans 15 residues. DNA for the CDR3: TGCGCCAGCAGTGAGTCCGGGACTGGAAACACTGAAGCTTTCTTT. Its protein product is CASSESGTGNTEAFF.

This clone was seen once. The chain uses TRBV18 and TRBJ2-3, with D unclear. The CDR3 loop spans 11 amino acids. Trimming pared 6 bases from V and 2 bases from J, leaving 3 bases between. CDR1 and CDR2 (germline): KGHSH, LQKENI. CDR3: CASSLTDTQYF. The CDR3, as DNA: TGTGCCAGCTCCCTCACAGATACGCAGTATTTT.

J is TRBJ1-2 and V is TRBV14; D unresolved. V was trimmed by 0 bases and J by 2 bases, leaving 28 bases between them. This CDR3 region has 21 residues. Looked up from germline, CDR1 is SGHDN and CDR2 is FVKESK. The CDR3 region has the DNA TGTGCCAGCAGCCAAGATCAATGGGGAACCTACGGACCTACGGGAAACTATGGCTACACCTTC. It codes for CASSQDQWGTYGPTGNYGYTF.

The chain has TRBV5-6 and TRBJ1-2, with 10 nucleotides matching TRBD1. The CDR3 sequence is 13 residues long. V was clipped by 5 bases and J by 9 bases; unmatched bases: 7. Germline CDR1 SGHDT, CDR2 YYEEEE. The CDR3 DNA reads TGTGCCAGCAGGCTGACAGGGGGCGGCCGCTACACCTTC. This codes for CASRLTGGGRYTF.

J is TRBJ2-7 and V is TRBV4-2, with TRBD1 matching over 10 bases. The germline V gene has CDR1 LGHNA and CDR2 YNFKEQ. The V and J ends lost 0 bases and 4 bases, in that order; junction bases with no gene match: 3. This CDR3 is 15 amino acids long. CDR3 DNA sequence: TGTGCCAGCAGCCAAGATGGGACAGGGGCGTACGAGCAGTACTTC. As protein: CASSQDGTGAYEQYF.

The sample holds one count of this clone. V gene TRBV7-9 combines with J gene TRBJ1-1, with D unresolved. The CDR3 is 12 residues long. The V gene's germline CDR1 is SEHNR and CDR2 FQNEAQ (reference sequence). Trimming removed 4 bases at V and 4 bases at J, with 7 bases between. For the CDR3, the DNA is TGTGCCAGCAGCTCGACTTCCACTGAAGCTTTCTTT. It specifies CASSSTSTEAFF.

The V and J genes are TRBV7-2 and TRBJ2-7; D may be TRBD2 (6 bases). The germline CDR1 and CDR2 sequences are SGHTA and FQGNSA. Trimming pared 6 bases from V and 4 bases from J, leaving 13 bases between. The CDR3 sequence is 13 residues long. Here the CDR3 reads CASSFVGGYEQYF. CDR3 coding DNA: TGTGCCAGCAGTTTTGTGGGGGGATACGAGCAGTACTTC.

This sequence joins TRBV7-9 and TRBJ2-3; a weak D match, TRBD1 (6 bases). CDR1 and CDR2 from the germline V gene are SEHNR and FQNEAQ (reference sequence). The CDR3 covers 18 residues. Trimming pared 5 bases from V and 0 bases from J, leaving 21 bases between. The CDR3 spells CASSLGTPGHTSTDTQYF. The DNA for the CDR3 is TGTGCCAGCAGCCTGGGGACACCGGGACACACTAGCACAGATACGCAGTATTTT.

The J gene is TRBJ2-2, the V gene TRBV5-1, with 9 bases lining up with TRBD1. The CDR3 length is 17 residues. The J segment lost 7 bases and the V segment lost 0 bases, leaving 10 bases of the junction unmatched. Germline CDR1 SGHRS, CDR2 YFSETQ. The DNA of the CDR3 is TGCGCCAGCAGCTTGGATCTAGGGGACAGGGTTTACGGGGAGCTGTTTTTT. Its protein product is CASSLDLGDRVYGELFF.

This chain links TRBV4-2 with TRBJ1-5; maybe TRBD1 (5 bases). This CDR3 spans 19 amino acids. Trimming left V 0 bases short and J 0 bases short, with 18 bases between. Germline V CDR1 and CDR2: LGHNA, YNFKEQ. The chain's CDR3 is CASSQEGGGGVYSNQPQHF. In DNA form, the CDR3 reads TGTGCCAGCAGCCAAGAGGGGGGTGGGGGAGTTTATAGCAATCAGCCCCAGCATTTT.

The rearrangement links TRBV7-2 to TRBJ1-1, with D perhaps TRBD1 (5 bases). The germline V and J ends were trimmed by 5 bases and 7 bases, with 17 bases remaining between them. Germline V gives CDR1 SGHTA, CDR2 FQGNSA. CDR3 length: 14 amino acids. CDR3 region: CASSQDSEVGEAFF. The CDR3 DNA reads TGTGCCAGCAGCCAAGACAGTGAAGTGGGTGAAGCTTTCTTT.

The CDR3, as DNA: TGTGCCAGTAGTCCCCGCCAAGAGGCAGATACGCAGTATTTT. It encodes CASSPRQEADTQYF. The chain carries TRBV19 and TRBJ2-3; D gene ambiguous. From germline, CDR1 is LNHDA and CDR2 SQIVND (reference sequence). The CDR3 is 14 amino acids. Trimming shortened V by 5 bases and J by 4 bases, and 13 bases separated the two germline ends.

The chain links TRBV6-5 to TRBJ1-6; 7 bases align to TRBD1. This CDR3 spans 13 amino acids. Germline V gene data show CDR1 as MNHEY and CDR2 as SVGAGI. With V trimmed by 8 bases and J by 5 bases, 3 bases remained unmatched. This chain's CDR3 is CASARGNNSPLHF. The CDR3 DNA reads TGTGCCAGCGCCAGGGGGAATAATTCACCCCTCCACTTT.

The chain employs TRBV6-1 and TRBJ2-7, with 7 bases fitting TRBD1. After removal of 3 bases from V and 4 bases from J, the junction contained 6 bases not matched to a gene. The length of the CDR3 is 14 residues. CDR1 MNHNS and CDR2 SASEGT come from the germline V gene. Here the CDR3 reads CASSEWDRPYEQYF. The DNA of the CDR3 is TGTGCCAGCAGTGAGTGGGACAGACCATACGAGCAGTACTTC.

V is TRBV10-3 and J is TRBJ2-7; D may be TRBD2 (7 bases). The CDR3 runs 11 residues. Germline V gene lookup returns CDR1 ENHRY and CDR2 SYGVKD. V was trimmed by 11 bases and J by 6 bases, leaving 14 bases between them. CDR3 DNA sequence: TGTGCCGCCAGAGGGGGGGGCGAGCAGTACTTC. Its translation is CAARGGGEQYF.